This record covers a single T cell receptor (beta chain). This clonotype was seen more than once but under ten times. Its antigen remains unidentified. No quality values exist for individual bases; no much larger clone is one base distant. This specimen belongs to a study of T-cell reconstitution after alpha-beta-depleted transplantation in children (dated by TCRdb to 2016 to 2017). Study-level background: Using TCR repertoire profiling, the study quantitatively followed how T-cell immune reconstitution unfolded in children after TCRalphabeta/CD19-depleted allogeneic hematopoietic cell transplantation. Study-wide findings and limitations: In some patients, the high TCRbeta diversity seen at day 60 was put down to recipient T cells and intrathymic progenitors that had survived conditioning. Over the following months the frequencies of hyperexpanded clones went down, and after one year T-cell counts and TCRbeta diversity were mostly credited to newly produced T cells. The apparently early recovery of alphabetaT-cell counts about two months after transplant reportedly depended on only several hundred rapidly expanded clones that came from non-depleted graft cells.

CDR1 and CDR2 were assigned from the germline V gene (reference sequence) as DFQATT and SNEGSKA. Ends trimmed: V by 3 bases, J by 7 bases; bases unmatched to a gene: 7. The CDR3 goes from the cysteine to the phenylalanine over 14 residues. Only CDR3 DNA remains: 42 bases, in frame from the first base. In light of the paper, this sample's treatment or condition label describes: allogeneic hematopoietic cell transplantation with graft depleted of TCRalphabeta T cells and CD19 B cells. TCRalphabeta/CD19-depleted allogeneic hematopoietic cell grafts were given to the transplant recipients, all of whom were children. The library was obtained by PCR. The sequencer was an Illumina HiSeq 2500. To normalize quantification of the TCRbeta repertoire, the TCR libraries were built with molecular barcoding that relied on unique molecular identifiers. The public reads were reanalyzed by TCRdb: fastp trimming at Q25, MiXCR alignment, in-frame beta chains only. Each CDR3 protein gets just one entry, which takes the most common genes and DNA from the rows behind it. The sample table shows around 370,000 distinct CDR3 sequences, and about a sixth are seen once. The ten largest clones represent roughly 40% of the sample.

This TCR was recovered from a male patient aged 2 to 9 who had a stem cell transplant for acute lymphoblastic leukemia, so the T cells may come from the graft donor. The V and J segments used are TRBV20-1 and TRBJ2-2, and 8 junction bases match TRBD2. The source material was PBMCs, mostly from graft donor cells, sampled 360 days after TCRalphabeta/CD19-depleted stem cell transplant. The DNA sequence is TGCAGTGCTAGGGGAGCGGGAGCCGTCGGGGAGCTGTTTTTT. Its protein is CSARGAGAVGELFF.